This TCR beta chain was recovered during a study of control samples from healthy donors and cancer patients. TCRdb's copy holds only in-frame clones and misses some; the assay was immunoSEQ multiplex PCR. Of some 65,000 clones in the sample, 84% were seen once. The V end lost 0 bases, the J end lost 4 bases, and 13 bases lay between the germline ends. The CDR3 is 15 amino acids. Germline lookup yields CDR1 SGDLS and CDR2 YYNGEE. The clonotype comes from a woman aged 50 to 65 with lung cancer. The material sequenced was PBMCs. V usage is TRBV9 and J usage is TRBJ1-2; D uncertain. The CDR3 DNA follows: TGTGCCAGCAGCGTAGAGCACAGAGCACTCTATGGCTACACCTTC. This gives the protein CASSVEHRALYGYTF.